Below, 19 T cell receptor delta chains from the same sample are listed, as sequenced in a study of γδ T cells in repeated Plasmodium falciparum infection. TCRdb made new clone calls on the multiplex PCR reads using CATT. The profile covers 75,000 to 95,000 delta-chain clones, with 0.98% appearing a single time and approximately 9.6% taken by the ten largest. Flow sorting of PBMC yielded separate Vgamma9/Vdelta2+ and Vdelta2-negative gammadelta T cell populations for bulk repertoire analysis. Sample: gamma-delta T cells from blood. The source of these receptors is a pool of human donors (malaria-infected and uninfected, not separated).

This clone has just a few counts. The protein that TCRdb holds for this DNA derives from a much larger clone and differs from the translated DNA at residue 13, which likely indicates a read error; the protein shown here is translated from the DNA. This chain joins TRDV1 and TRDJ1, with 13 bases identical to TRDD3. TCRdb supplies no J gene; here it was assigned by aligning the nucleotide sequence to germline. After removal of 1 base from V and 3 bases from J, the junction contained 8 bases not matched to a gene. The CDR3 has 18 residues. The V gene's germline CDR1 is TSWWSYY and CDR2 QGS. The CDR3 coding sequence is TGTGCTCTTGGGGAACGCTACAACTGGGGGATACGAGCCGATAAACTCATCTTT. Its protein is CALGERYNWGIRADKLIF.

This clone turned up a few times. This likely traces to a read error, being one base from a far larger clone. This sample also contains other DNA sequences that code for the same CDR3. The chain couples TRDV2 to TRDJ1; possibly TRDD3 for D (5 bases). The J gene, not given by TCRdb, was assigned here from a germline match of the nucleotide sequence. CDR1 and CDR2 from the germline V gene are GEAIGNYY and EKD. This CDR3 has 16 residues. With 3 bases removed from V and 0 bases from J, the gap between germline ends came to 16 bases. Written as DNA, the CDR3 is TGTGCCTGTGACCCACTACTAGGGGAAAACACCGATAAACTCATCTTT. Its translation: CACDPLLGENTDKLIF.

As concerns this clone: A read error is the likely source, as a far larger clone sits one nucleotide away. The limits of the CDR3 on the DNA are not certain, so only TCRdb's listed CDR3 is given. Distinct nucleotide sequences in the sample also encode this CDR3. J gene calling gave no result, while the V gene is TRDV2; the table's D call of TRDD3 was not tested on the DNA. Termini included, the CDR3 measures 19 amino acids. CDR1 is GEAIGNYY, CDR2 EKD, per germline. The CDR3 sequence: CACDTMRVWGIGTTDKLIF.

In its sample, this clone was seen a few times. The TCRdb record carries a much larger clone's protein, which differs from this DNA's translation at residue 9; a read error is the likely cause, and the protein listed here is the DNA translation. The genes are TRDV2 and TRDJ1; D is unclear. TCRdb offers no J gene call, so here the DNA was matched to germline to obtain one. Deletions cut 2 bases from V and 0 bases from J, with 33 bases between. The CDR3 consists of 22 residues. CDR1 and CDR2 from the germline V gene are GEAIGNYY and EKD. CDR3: CACDRLKTPFPTGLPYTDKLIF. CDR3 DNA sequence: TGTGCCTGTGACAGGCTGAAGACCCCCTTTCCGACCGGATTACCCTACACCGATAAACTCATCTTT.

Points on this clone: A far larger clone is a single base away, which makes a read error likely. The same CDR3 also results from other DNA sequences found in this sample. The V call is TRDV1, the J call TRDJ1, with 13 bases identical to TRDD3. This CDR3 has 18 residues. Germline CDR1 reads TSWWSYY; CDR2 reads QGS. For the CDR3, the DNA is TGCGCTCTTGGGCCCCGACCCGTACTGGGGGATACGACCGATAAACTCATCTTT. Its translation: CALGPRPVLGDTTDKLIF.

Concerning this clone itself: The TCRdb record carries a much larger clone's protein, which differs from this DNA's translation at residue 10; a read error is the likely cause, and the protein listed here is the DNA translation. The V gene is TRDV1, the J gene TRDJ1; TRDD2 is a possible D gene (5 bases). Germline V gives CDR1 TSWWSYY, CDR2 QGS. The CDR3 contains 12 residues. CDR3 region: CALGMFPFKFIF. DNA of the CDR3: TGTGCTCTTGGGATGTTTCCTTTTAAATTCATCTTT.

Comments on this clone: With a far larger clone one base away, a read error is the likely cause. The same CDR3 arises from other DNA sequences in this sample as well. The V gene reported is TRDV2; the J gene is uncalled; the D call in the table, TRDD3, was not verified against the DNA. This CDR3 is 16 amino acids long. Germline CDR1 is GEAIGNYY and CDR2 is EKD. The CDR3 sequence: CACDTVEGDTPDKLIF. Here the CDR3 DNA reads TGTGCCTGTGACACCGTAGAGGGGGATACGCCCGATAAACTCATCTTC.

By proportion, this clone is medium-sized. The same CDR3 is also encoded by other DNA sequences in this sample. CDR3 amino acids: CACDPSLPSRAGGYKLIF. CDR3 nucleotide sequence: TGTGCCTGTGACCCGAGCCTTCCTAGCCGTGCTGGGGGTTATAAACTCATCTTT. This chain connects TRDV2 to TRDJ1, with D maybe TRDD2 (8 bases). This CDR3 has 18 residues. Between the trimmed V and J ends, which lost 3 bases and 6 bases, there was a span of 28 bases. CDR1 and CDR2 (germline): GEAIGNYY, EKD.

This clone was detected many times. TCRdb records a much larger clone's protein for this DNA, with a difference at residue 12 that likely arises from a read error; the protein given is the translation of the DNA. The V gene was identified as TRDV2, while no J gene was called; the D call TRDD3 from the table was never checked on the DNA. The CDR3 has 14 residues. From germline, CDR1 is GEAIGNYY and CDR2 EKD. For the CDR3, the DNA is TGTGCCTGTGACACCGTACTGGGGGATACAGAACCCATCTTT. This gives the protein CACDTVLGDTEPIF.

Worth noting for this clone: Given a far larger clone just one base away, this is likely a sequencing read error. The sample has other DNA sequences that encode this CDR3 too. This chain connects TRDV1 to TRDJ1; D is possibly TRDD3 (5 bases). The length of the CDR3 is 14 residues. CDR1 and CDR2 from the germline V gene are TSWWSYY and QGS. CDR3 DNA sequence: TGTGCCCTTGGGGAAAAGTCGCTGGTACGGAAACTCATCTTT. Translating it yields CALGEKSLVRKLIF.

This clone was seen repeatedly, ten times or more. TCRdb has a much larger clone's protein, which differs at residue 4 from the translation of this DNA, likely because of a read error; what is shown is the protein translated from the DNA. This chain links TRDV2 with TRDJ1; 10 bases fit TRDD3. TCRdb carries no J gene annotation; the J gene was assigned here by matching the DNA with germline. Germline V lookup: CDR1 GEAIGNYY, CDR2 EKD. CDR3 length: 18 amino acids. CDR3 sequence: CACNTAMLGDSSTDKLIF. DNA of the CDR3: TGTGCCTGTAACACCGCTATGCTGGGGGATAGTAGCACCGATAAACTCATCTTT.

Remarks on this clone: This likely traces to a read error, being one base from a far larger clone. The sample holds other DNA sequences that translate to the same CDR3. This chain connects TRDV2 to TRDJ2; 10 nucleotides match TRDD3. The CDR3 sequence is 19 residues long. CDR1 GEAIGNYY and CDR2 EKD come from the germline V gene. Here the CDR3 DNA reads TGTGCCTGTGACACCGTCAATCGGGGGGGGATACGTGACCCAGCGCAACTCTTCTTT. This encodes CACDTVNRGGIRDPAQLFF.

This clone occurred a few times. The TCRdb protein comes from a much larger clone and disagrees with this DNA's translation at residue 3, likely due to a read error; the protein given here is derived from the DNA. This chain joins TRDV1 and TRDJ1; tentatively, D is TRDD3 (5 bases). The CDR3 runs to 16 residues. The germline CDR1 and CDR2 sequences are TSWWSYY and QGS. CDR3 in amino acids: CAPGLLSAAPSFKLIF. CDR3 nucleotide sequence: TGTGCTCCTGGGTTACTCTCCGCCGCGCCGTCGTTCAAACTCATCTTT.

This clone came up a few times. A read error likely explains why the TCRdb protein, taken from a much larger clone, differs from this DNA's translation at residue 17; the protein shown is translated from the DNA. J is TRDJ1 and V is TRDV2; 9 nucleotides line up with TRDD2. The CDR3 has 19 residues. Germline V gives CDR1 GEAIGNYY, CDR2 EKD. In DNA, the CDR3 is TGTGCCTGTGACCCCGGCCTTCCTACGCCTTCTGGCCGCACCGATAAACCCATCTTT. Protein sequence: CACDPGLPTPSGRTDKPIF.

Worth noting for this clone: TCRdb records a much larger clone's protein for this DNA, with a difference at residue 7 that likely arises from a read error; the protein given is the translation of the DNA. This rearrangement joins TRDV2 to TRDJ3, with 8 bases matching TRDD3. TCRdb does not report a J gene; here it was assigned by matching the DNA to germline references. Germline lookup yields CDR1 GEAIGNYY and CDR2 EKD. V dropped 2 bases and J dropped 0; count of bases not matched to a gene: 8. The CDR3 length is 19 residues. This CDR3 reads CACDSTEGYGSWDTRQMFF. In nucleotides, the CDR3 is TGTGCCTGTGACAGTACTGAGGGATACGGCTCCTGGGACACCCGACAGATGTTTTTC.

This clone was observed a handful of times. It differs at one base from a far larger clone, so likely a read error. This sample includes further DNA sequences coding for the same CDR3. The CDR3 sequence: CACDYWGSQGDKLIF. The CDR3 region has the DNA TGTGCCTGTGACTACTGGGGCTCCCAAGGGGATAAGCTCATCTTT. The J segment was not called; the V segment is TRDV2; the table's D call TRDD3 went unverified against the DNA. The germline CDR1 and CDR2 sequences are GEAIGNYY and EKD. This CDR3 is built from 15 residues.

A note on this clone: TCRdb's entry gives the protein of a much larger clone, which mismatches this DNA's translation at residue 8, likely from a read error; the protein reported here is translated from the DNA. CDR3 coding DNA: TGTGCTCTTGGGGAACGGGGAGATCTACGCTTTTCTTCCGGGGGGATCCACTACACCGATAAACTCATCTTT. The encoded protein is CALGERGDLRFSSGGIHYTDKLIF. V and J are TRDV1 and TRDJ1, with TRDD3 matching 7 bases. No J gene was available from TCRdb, and it was assigned here by a germline match of the DNA. CDR3 length equals 24 residues. Trimming cost V 1 base and J 0 bases; bases outside gene matches: 29. Germline CDR1 reads TSWWSYY; CDR2 reads QGS.

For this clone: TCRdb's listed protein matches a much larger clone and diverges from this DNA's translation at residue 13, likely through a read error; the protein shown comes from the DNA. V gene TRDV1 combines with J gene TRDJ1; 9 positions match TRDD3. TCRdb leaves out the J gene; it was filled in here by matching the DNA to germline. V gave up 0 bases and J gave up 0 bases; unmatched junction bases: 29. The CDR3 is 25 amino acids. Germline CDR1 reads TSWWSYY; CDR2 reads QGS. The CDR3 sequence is CALGELYPTFYPSGDTPKYTDKLIF. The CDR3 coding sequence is TGTGCTCTTGGGGAACTCTATCCTACGTTTTACCCCTCGGGGGATACTCCAAAATACACCGATAAACTCATCTTT.

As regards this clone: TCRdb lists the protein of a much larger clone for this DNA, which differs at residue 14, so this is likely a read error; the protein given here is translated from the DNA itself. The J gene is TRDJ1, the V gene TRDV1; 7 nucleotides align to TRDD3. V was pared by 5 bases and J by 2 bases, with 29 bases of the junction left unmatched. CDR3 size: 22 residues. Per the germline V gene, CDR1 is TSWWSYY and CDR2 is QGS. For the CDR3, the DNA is TGTGCTCTTGGGAACTCCACTTCCCCGCCCGCCGGGGGGATGAGGAGGACCGATAAACTCATCTTT. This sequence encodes CALGNSTSPPAGGMRRTDKLIF.